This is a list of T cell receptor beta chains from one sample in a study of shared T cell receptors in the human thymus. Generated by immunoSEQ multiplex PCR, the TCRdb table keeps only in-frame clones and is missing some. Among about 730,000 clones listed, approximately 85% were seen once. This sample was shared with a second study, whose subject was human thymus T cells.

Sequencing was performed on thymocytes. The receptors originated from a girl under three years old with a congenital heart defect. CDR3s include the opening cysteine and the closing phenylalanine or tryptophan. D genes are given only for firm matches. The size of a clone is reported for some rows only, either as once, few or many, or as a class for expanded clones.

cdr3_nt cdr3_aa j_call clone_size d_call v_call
TGTGCCAGCAGTCCCAGGGTACTCCAAGCTTTCTTT CASSPRVLQAFF TRBJ1-1 - - TRBV6-5
TGTGCCAGCAGTGATAACAGGGGACATTATTACGGCTACGAGCAGTACTTC CASSDNRGHYYGYEQYF TRBJ2-7 few TRBD1 TRBV2
TGCGCCAGCAGCCCTAGCGGGGGAGCCGTCGGTGAACAGTTCTTC CASSPSGGAVGEQFF TRBJ2-1 - TRBD2 TRBV5-1
TGCAGTGCTAGATTCGGGCAGCCCCAGCATTTT CSARFGQPQHF TRBJ1-5 once - TRBV20-1
TGTGCCAGTAGCCCCGGGACAGCTGATAATTCACCCCTCCACTTT CASSPGTADNSPLHF TRBJ1-6 - TRBD1 TRBV19
TGCGCCAGCAGCCAAGCCGCAGCGGACCCGAAGTACGAGCAGTACTTC CASSQAAADPKYEQYF TRBJ2-7 - - TRBV4-1
TGTGCCAGCAGTTTTCATTCGTCAGGGGCAGGGCAGCCCCAGCATTTT CASSFHSSGAGQPQHF TRBJ1-5 - - TRBV27
TGCAGCGCGGGCCTCGGGACAGGGGCCTGGGGGCAGTACTTC CSAGLGTGAWGQYF TRBJ2-7 - TRBD1 TRBV29-1
TGTGCCAGCAGCTTCTCGTTTCTCCCCTCTCAGTTCTTC CASSFSFLPSQFF TRBJ2-1 - - TRBV5-6
TGTGCCAGCAGCCAAGGGGGGGTGAATAGCAATCAGCCCCAGCATTTT CASSQGGVNSNQPQHF TRBJ1-5 - - TRBV4-2
TGCAGTGCGCGGCCGGGGGCTTTCTTT CSARPGAFF TRBJ1-1 - - TRBV20-1
TGTGCCAGCAGCTTGGACAGGGGCTACGAGCAGTACTTC CASSLDRGYEQYF TRBJ2-7 - TRBD1 TRBV5-4
TGTGCCAGCAGCGAACCCGGGACAGGGATCTATGGCTACACCTTC CASSEPGTGIYGYTF TRBJ1-2 - TRBD1 TRBV11-2
TGTGCCAGCAAGCGGGACAGGGTCCACGAGCAGTACTTC CASKRDRVHEQYF TRBJ2-7 - TRBD1 TRBV6-6
TGTGCCAGCAGATCCGGGACAGGGAGTTCTGGAATATTTTTTACCGGGGAGCTGTTTTTT CASRSGTGSSGIFFTGELFF TRBJ2-2 - TRBD1 TRBV2
TGTGCCAGCAGGGAGGAGGGCGGGGAGACCCAGTACTTC CASREEGGETQYF TRBJ2-5 - - TRBV5-6
TGTGCCTGGAGCGCCACCGATAGCTCCTACGAGCAGTACTTC CAWSATDSSYEQYF TRBJ2-7 - - TRBV30
TGTGCCAGCAGCGTAGTTGGCTGGGCAGGGTCACTCCCCTCGAACACCGGGGAGCTGTTTTTT CASSVVGWAGSLPSNTGELFF TRBJ2-2 once - TRBV9
TGTGCCAGCAGCCAACTGACAGGCCTGAGCTCTGGAAACACCATATATTTT CASSQLTGLSSGNTIYF TRBJ1-3 - - TRBV4-2
TGTGCCAGTAGTATAGATTCCGGGACTCACTCCTACGAGCAGTACTTC CASSIDSGTHSYEQYF TRBJ2-7 - - TRBV19
TGTGCCAGCAGCTTACCCCGGGACAGGGGTGCCTACGAGCAGTACTTC CASSLPRDRGAYEQYF TRBJ2-7 once TRBD1 TRBV7-9
TGTGCCAGTCGGGGTGTGTGGCCTGAAGCTTTCTTT CASRGVWPEAFF TRBJ1-1 - - TRBV19
TGCGCCAGCAGTGAGCAAGGGGCCCCGAACTATGGCTACACCTTC CASSEQGAPNYGYTF TRBJ1-2 - - TRBV10-1
TGTGCCAGCAGTTTATCAGTCAGGGTTGGGGGCTACACCTTC CASSLSVRVGGYTF TRBJ1-2 - - TRBV27
- CASSLPGTVLRDFGTQYF TRBJ2-5 - - TRBV5-1
TGTGCCAGCTCACCACCCGGCGCGCCAGGGGGCATGAACACTGAAGCTTTCTTT CASSPPGAPGGMNTEAFF TRBJ1-1 - TRBD1 TRBV18
TGTGCCAGCAGCTTAAGGAGTTTGGGGGGGCCTGCAACTAATGAAAAACTGTTTTTT CASSLRSLGGPATNEKLFF TRBJ1-4 - - TRBV7-8
TGCGCCAGCAGCCAAGAGATAATAAGAGCGGTGAATGATGGCTACACCTTC CASSQEIIRAVNDGYTF TRBJ1-2 - - TRBV4-1
TGTGCCAGCAGTCGTACCCACAGGGGAATGAACACTGAAGCTTTCTTT CASSRTHRGMNTEAFF TRBJ1-1 - TRBD1 TRBV5-8
TGTGCCAGCATCAGGGGGACGGATAGAGGAGGGGAGCAGTACTTC CASIRGTDRGGEQYF TRBJ2-7 - - TRBV21-1
TGCACAGGGGCCTACGAGCAGTACTTC CTGAYEQYF TRBJ2-7 once TRBD1 TRBV2
TGCGCCAGCAGCTTGGTTGGACAGGTTAAATTGGAGACCCAGTACTTC CASSLVGQVKLETQYF TRBJ2-5 - TRBD1 TRBV5-1
TGTGCCAGCAGTTTTGGGACAGGGGGCTTCGAGCAGTACTTC CASSFGTGGFEQYF TRBJ2-7 - TRBD1 TRBV27
TGTGCCAGCAGCTTGGAGGACCTTATTAGGCAGGGTGAAAAACTGTTTTTT CASSLEDLIRQGEKLFF TRBJ1-4 - - TRBV5-8
TGTGCCAGCAGCTTAGAGTTGGGGGGGAACAGGGATAGCAATCAGCCCCAGCATTTT CASSLELGGNRDSNQPQHF TRBJ1-5 - - TRBV11-2
TGTGCCAGCAGCTTGGTAGCCGGTAACTATGGCTACACCTTC CASSLVAGNYGYTF TRBJ1-2 - - TRBV5-6
TGTGCCAGCAGCCGAGCTAGCGGGGGGGCCTCCGAGCAGTACTTC CASSRASGGASEQYF TRBJ2-7 once TRBD2 TRBV7-8
TGTGCCAGCAGGAAAATACAGGGCTACTCACCCCTCCACTTT CASRKIQGYSPLHF TRBJ1-6 - - TRBV27
TGTGCCAGCAGCCGCAACGTGGGGGGGAGGAACACTGAAGCTTTCTTT CASSRNVGGRNTEAFF TRBJ1-1 - - TRBV4-2
TGCGCCAGCAGTGAGTCGACTAGCGGAAGCTCCTACAATGAGCAGTTCTTC CASSESTSGSSYNEQFF TRBJ2-1 - TRBD2 TRBV10-1
TGTGCCAGCAGCTTATCCGGGACAGGGAGCTCCTATAATTCACCCCTCCACTTT CASSLSGTGSSYNSPLHF TRBJ1-6 - TRBD1 TRBV7-2
TGTGCCACCGGAGTGGGGGGGGTGGGGGATACGCAGTATTTT CATGVGGVGDTQYF TRBJ2-3 - TRBD2 TRBV5-4
TGTGCCTGGAAGGCCATGCTGGCGGGAGACATTGAGAACACTGAAGCTTTCTTT CAWKAMLAGDIENTEAFF TRBJ1-1 - - TRBV30
TGCGCCAGCAGCCAGCCTCGGACAGGGGTCTACAATGAGCAGTTCTTC CASSQPRTGVYNEQFF TRBJ2-1 - TRBD1 TRBV4-1
TGTGCCACCAGCAGAGATCTACGGGGGGTGAACACCGGGGAGCTGTTTTTT CATSRDLRGVNTGELFF TRBJ2-2 once TRBD2 TRBV15
TGCGCCAGCAGCTTGGGAGCGGGGGGGCTCAGGTTCTTC CASSLGAGGLRFF TRBJ2-1 - TRBD2 TRBV5-1
TGTGCCAGCAGCTTAGTGGAGCTGAACATTCAGTACTTC CASSLVELNIQYF TRBJ2-4 - - TRBV7-9
TGTGCCAGCAGCTTGCGGGGGGAGGAGACCCAGTACTTC CASSLRGEETQYF TRBJ2-5 - TRBD2 TRBV5-4
TGTGCCAGCAGCTTAAGTTTCTCGGGGGGACCCGGGGGACCCAATGAGCAGTTCTTC CASSLSFSGGPGGPNEQFF TRBJ2-1 - TRBD2 TRBV7-6
TGTGCCAGCAGGAGCCGACAGACGCCTCCCTACGAGCAGTACTTC CASRSRQTPPYEQYF TRBJ2-7 - - TRBV28
TGTGCCAGCAGATTGACGGGGGGAGCGAACACTGAAGCTTTCTTT CASRLTGGANTEAFF TRBJ1-1 - - TRBV5-4
TGTGCCAGCAGCTGGGGACTAGCGGACACCGGGGAGCTGTTTTTT CASSWGLADTGELFF TRBJ2-2 - TRBD2 TRBV11-2
TGTGCCAGTACCGTACACAGGGGTACGCGGGGCACCGGGGAGCTGTTTTTT CASTVHRGTRGTGELFF TRBJ2-2 - - TRBV19